A selection of T cell receptor beta chains follows, all from one sample in a study of response to subunit inactivated influenza vaccine. In TCRdb, the RT-PCR reads were re-called with MiXCR into one record per CDR3 protein. The sample lists just under 250,000 distinct CDR3 sequences; 9% to 15% were seen once. Material: non-naive T cells sorted from PBMCs, obtained 14 days before vaccination. These receptors originate from a man over 45 who received an inactivated influenza vaccine. CDR3s include the opening cysteine and the closing phenylalanine or tryptophan. Each record gives: clone size, D gene, V gene, CDR3 length, J gene, CDR3 protein, CDR3 DNA. A D gene is named only where the DNA matches it firmly. Some rows mark clone size as missing; the rest say once, few, many or name a class of expanded clone.

few	TRBD1	TRBV28	15	TRBJ2-7	CASSLSDRGRWEQYF	TGTGCCAGCAGTTTATCCGACAGGGGACGGTGGGAGCAGTACTTC
.	TRBD1	TRBV28	14	TRBJ1-2	CASIAGGADYGYTF	TGTGCCAGCATAGCAGGGGGCGCTGACTATGGCTACACCTTC
few	TRBD1	TRBV6-2/TRBV6-3	14	TRBJ2-4	CASSYGTGGDIQYF	TGTGCCAGCAGTTACGGGACAGGGGGCGACATTCAGTACTTC
.	TRBD2	TRBV27	17	TRBJ2-1	CASSPRLAGRTYNEQFF	TGTGCCAGCAGTCCGCGACTAGCGGGGAGGACCTACAATGAGCAGTTCTTC
few	TRBD1	TRBV30	15	TRBJ1-1	CAWNSHRGQNTEAFF	TGTGCCTGGAATTCCCACAGGGGCCAGAACACTGAAGCTTTCTTT
.	TRBD2	TRBV20-1	14	TRBJ2-3	CSAPTSGGGDTQYF	TGCAGTGCTCCGACTAGCGGGGGGGGAGATACGCAGTATTTT
.	.	TRBV20-1	16	TRBJ2-7	CSARGYGTGTEFEQYF	TGCAGTGCTAGAGGGTACGGAACGGGGACCGAATTTGAGCAGTACTTC
few	TRBD1	TRBV12-3/TRBV12-4	13	TRBJ2-5	CASSPGTAETQYF	TGTGCCAGCAGTCCCGGGACAGCAGAGACCCAGTACTTC
.	.	TRBV5-4	14	TRBJ2-1	CASSHGVSYNEQFF	TGTGCCAGCAGCCACGGGGTATCCTACAATGAGCAGTTCTTC
many	TRBD1	TRBV29-1	15	TRBJ2-2	CSAQRGTGSTGELFF	TGCAGCGCACAGCGAGGGACAGGGAGCACCGGGGAGCTGTTTTTT
few	.	TRBV20-1	11	TRBJ2-1	CSAQGNNEQFF	TGCAGTGCTCAAGGAAACAATGAGCAGTTCTTC
few	TRBD1	TRBV5-1	15	TRBJ2-3	CASSYGTGYTDTQYF	TGCGCCAGCAGCTATGGGACAGGGTACACAGATACGCAGTATTTT
.	TRBD1	TRBV7-2	15	TRBJ1-1	CASSRGQGGNTEAFF	TGTGCCAGCAGTCGGGGTCAGGGGGGGAACACTGAAGCTTTCTTT
many	TRBD1	TRBV11-2	16	TRBJ2-1	CASSLRMGTGFDEQFF	TGTGCCAGCAGCTTACGCATGGGGACAGGGTTCGATGAGCAGTTCTTC
.	.	TRBV20-1	16	TRBJ1-4	CSARPLLGSGNEKLFF	TGCAGTGCTAGACCTCTCCTGGGATCGGGGAATGAAAAACTGTTTTTT
few	TRBD2	TRBV7-2	16	TRBJ2-3	CASSPQSGRSTDTQYF	TGTGCCAGCAGCCCCCAGAGCGGGAGGAGCACAGATACGCAGTATTTT
many	TRBD2	TRBV20-1	15	TRBJ2-3	CSARAGLADTDTQYF	TGCAGTGCTAGGGCCGGACTAGCGGACACAGATACGCAGTATTTT
many	.	TRBV27	16	TRBJ2-7	CASSPTDPKSSYEQYF	TGTGCCAGCAGTCCGACGGACCCGAAGAGCTCCTACGAGCAGTACTTC
.	TRBD2	TRBV2	14	TRBJ2-2	CAVRLAGNTGELFF	TGTGCCGTCCGACTAGCGGGAAATACCGGGGAGCTGTTTTTT